This TCR beta chain was captured by sequencing in a study of blood T cell repertoires in COVID-19 (dated by TCRdb to 2018 to 2020). With respect to the entire study: The collaborator samples originated in the United States, Italy and Spain and spanned the acute and convalescent phases of COVID-19. Nearly every sample came with metadata listing a de-identified subject ID, COVID-19 status, age in years and sex. The prospective study material was composed of cDNA or gDNA derived from T cells, B-cell-depleted T cells, or PBMCs. Deeply sampled blood TCRbeta repertoires from subjects exposed to, actively infected with, or recovered from COVID-19 were included in the dataset. The repertoires were made available in a free public database intended to serve as a resource for research on the immune response to SARS-CoV-2. Where HLA class I and class II types were available, the types were taken from metadata supplied by the sample provider, not from assay-based typing. The samples were drawn from the first 160 participants of the ongoing ImmuneRACE study and from some 1,300 subjects provided by 6 global collaborators.

The paper as a whole reports these results and caveats: How much clinical and demographic metadata was included differed by source and by participant, and the metadata was provided uncurated.

Enrolling through a virtual design, the prospective study's participants ranged in age from roughly 18 to 100 years and lived across more than 20 United States geographic areas. To assign participants to cohorts, the prospective study relied on clinical history that participants themselves reported in a screening survey and a study questionnaire. For ImmuneRACE Cohort 3, a participant was defined as recovered based on two consecutive negative NP/OP PCR tests, clearance by a healthcare professional, or resolution of symptoms. In the prospective study, whole blood, serum and a nasopharyngeal or oropharyngeal swab were collected from each participant by mobile phlebotomists. Over an approximately two-month period, participants in the prospective study had the option of providing additional blood draws and questionnaires. Before DNA extraction, prospective study blood samples were shipped either frozen or at room temperature.

CDR3 length: 14 amino acids, cysteine to phenylalanine. Only the CDR3 region is kept as DNA, spanning 42 bases read in frame from base 1. CDR1 and CDR2 were assigned from the germline V gene as MNHEY and SVGAGI. The trim is 4 bases for V and 4 bases for J, with a gap of 13 bases between the germline ends. The immunoSEQ Assay, a bias-controlled multiplex PCR, was used to amplify TCRbeta CDR3 regions from genomic DNA. As for the original processing: Within the assay, amplification of reference gene primers was used to estimate how many nucleated cells each sample contained. To quantify the absolute abundance of each unique TCRbeta CDR3 rearrangement, sequence reads were collapsed and filtered. For each sample, productive Simpson clonality was calculated as the square root of Simpson's diversity index over productive rearrangements. TCRdb mirrors the immuneACCESS table, restricted to in-frame sequences. Some clones are absent from its copies; in checked studies, under half trace to an unresolved V gene, and the reason for the others is unknown. V and J calls and clone size are those listed in that table; D and trimming were worked out from the DNA. In all, the sample holds roughly 250,000 clones, and 70% to 90% of those were seen once. The ten largest clones capture roughly 4% of the sample.

As for this clone: The specificity of this receptor is unknown. No base quality information exists; no much larger clone differs at one position.

The chain uses TRBV6-5 and TRBJ1-1; the D gene assignment is ambiguous. The receptor was isolated from a woman younger than 45 who had recovered from COVID-19. The sequencing input was PBMCs or T cells enriched from blood (not recorded which). The CDR3 protein is CASSFRGASTEAFF. The nucleotide sequence reads TGTGCCAGCAGTTTCCGGGGAGCGAGCACTGAAGCTTTCTTT.